One T cell receptor beta chain is described in this entry. Its antigen remains unknown. The data were taken from a study of Ad26.COV2.S vaccination and SARS-CoV-2 variants. About the study: Enrolled in COV1001, the donor was in the Ad26.COV2.S trial arm, which received the vaccine. Ad26.COV2.S shots went into the muscle once or twice, 56 days apart. Study-wide results and caveats: Comparability of non-spike TCR breadth was observed across vaccine and placebo recipients.

TCRdb's copy holds only in-frame clones and misses some; the assay was immunoSEQ multiplex PCR. The sample carries fewer than 500,000 clones, less than 95% recorded once. The sample's treatment: some 20 received Ad26.COV2.S at low or high dose, single or two shots; several received placebo; per-sample allocation not given. Samples were taken on day 63 after the first vaccine or placebo injection. This CDR3 is 13 amino acids long. In germline, CDR1 is SQVTM, CDR2 ANQGSEA. The V end lost 5 bases, the J end lost 6 bases, and 13 bases lay between the germline ends. The starting material was peripheral blood, obtained in a trial of Ad26.COV2.S vaccine versus placebo. The J gene is TRBJ2-2, the V gene TRBV29-1; D may be TRBD1 (6 bases). The TCR sequence derives from a person between 18 and 60 years old who received the Ad26.COV2.S COVID-19 vaccine or a placebo. CDR3 DNA: TGCAGCGTTCACCTACAGGGCCCCGGGGAGCTGTTTTTT. Amino acid sequence: CSVHLQGPGELFF.